Following are 31 T cell receptor beta chains from one sample sequenced in a study of T cell repertoires in cytomegalovirus infection (dated by TCRdb to between 2017 and 2020). The sequencer listed for this sample is Illumina HiSeq 1500. TCRdb cleaned the public reads at Q25 with fastp, built clones with MiXCR and kept in-frame beta chains. Duplicate CDR3 protein sequences are folded into a single record with the most common DNA and genes. Counted in this sample were tens of thousands of distinct CDR3 sequences; around 3.8% of them appeared once. The ten largest clones add up to 22% of the sample. Specimen: PBMCs. These TCRs come from a human donor in good health (CMV status not recorded). Some clones in this sample may be carry-over from other donors' samples.

This clonotype was counted at least ten times. This CDR3 is CASSPQGGRGHLYGYTF. The CDR3 DNA is TGTGCCAGCAGCCCCCAGGGAGGTAGGGGGCACCTCTATGGCTACACCTTC. This chain uses TRBV7-6 with TRBJ1-2, with 7 positions matching TRBD1. CDR3 length: 17 amino acids. CDR1 SGHVS and CDR2 FNYEAQ come from the germline V gene. V was pared by 5 bases and J by 4 bases, with 16 bases of the junction left unmatched.

This clonotype was seen ten or more times. The chain has TRBV11-2 and TRBJ2-7, with D unresolved. The length of the CDR3 is 12 residues. V lost 0 bases and J lost 12, with 12 bases in between. Germline V gene sequence: CDR1 SGHAT, CDR2 FQNNGV. The CDR3 loop is CASSLEGRTRYF. The CDR3 bases are TGTGCCAGCAGCTTAGAAGGGCGGACGCGGTACTTC. The variable domain in full, with the rest retrieved from reference TRBV11-2 and TRBJ2-7, is EAGVAQSPRYKIIEKRQSVAFWCNPISGHATLYWYQQILGQGPKLLIQFQNNGVVDDSQLPKDRFSAERLKGVDSTLKIQPAKLEDSAVYLCASSLEGRTRYFGPGTRLTVT.

This clonotype was detected ten times or more. The chain carries TRBV19 and TRBJ2-1, with 8 bases matching TRBD2. This CDR3 comprises 17 residues. Germline assignment: CDR1 LNHDA and CDR2 SQIVND (reference sequence). Trimming removed 7 bases from V and 2 bases from J; junction bases left unmatched: 13. Here the CDR3 reads CASTSTKAGAAYNEQFF. CDR3 DNA sequence: TGTGCCAGTACCTCCACTAAAGCGGGAGCCGCCTACAATGAGCAGTTCTTC.

This clonotype was counted at least ten times. The gene calls are TRBV7-6 and TRBJ1-3; D remains ambiguous. This CDR3 region has 14 residues. CDR1 is SGHVS, CDR2 FNYEAQ, per germline. Trimming took off 2 bases at V and 8 bases at J, with 13 bases between the two ends. This CDR3 is CASSLLTTMDTIYF. The CDR3, as DNA: TGTGCCAGCAGCTTATTGACCACGATGGACACCATATATTTT.

This clonotype was counted at least ten times. The chain carries TRBV7-6 and TRBJ2-1; 7 bases align to TRBD1. Germline assignment: CDR1 SGHVS and CDR2 FNYEAQ. The CDR3 runs to 18 residues. J lost 4 bases, V lost 8 bases, and 20 bases had no gene match. The CDR3 bases are TGTGCCAGCCAAAAATCCCCTGGCACAGGGGTGGGATACAATGAGCAGTTCTTC. Encoded protein: CASQKSPGTGVGYNEQFF.

This clonotype was recorded many times. The V and J genes are TRBV28 and TRBJ1-5; D is undetermined. Germline CDR1 reads MDHEN; CDR2 reads SYDVKM. V shed 3 bases and J shed 4 bases, with 7 bases lying between them. CDR3 length equals 13 residues. CDR3: CASSLSKNQPQHF. As DNA, the CDR3 is TGTGCCAGCAGTTTGTCTAAAAATCAGCCCCAGCATTTT.

There are many counts of this clonotype. V usage is TRBV28 and J usage is TRBJ2-7; tentative D call: TRBD1 (5 bases). Trimming pared 7 bases from V and 3 bases from J, leaving 16 bases between. The length of the CDR3 is 14 residues. Germline assignment: CDR1 MDHEN and CDR2 SYDVKM. The CDR3 nucleotides are TGTGCCAGCACCTCAGCCGACAGAAACTACGAGCAGTACTTC. Amino acid sequence: CASTSADRNYEQYF.

This clonotype was seen a few times. V gene TRBV12-3 or TRBV12-4 combines with J gene TRBJ2-1; D possibly corresponds to TRBD2 (7 bases). Trimming cost V 7 bases and J 9 bases, with 16 bases left between them. There are 13 residues in the CDR3. The CDR3, as DNA: TGTGCCAGCACCCTTGGGGGGGCCAGTGAGCAGTTCTTC. Residues: CASTLGGASEQFF.

In this sample, this clonotype turned up many times. The chain joins TRBV7-8 to TRBJ1-1; TRBD1 matches at 8 bases. J was trimmed by 0 bases and V by 1 base; bases with no gene match: 19. Germline V gene data show CDR1 as SGHVS and CDR2 as FQNEAQ. The CDR3 has 21 residues. Here the CDR3 reads CASSLVAAGGWWREVNTEAFF. The CDR3 DNA is TGTGCCAGCAGCTTAGTAGCGGCAGGGGGCTGGTGGCGGGAGGTGAACACTGAAGCTTTCTTT. The full variable domain, rest sourced from reference TRBV7-8 and TRBJ1-1, is GAGVSQSPRYKVAKRGQDVALRCDPISGHVSLFWYQQALGQGPEFLTYFQNEAQLDKSGLPSDRFFAERPEGSVSTLKIQRTQQEDSAVYLCASSLVAAGGWWREVNTEAFFGQGTRLTVV.

This clonotype was counted at least ten times. V gene TRBV7-2 combines with J gene TRBJ1-1; 8 nucleotides agree with TRBD1. This CDR3 is built from 14 residues. J was trimmed by 4 bases and V by 4 bases; bases with no gene match: 5. Germline CDR1 is SGHTA and CDR2 is FQGNSA. In DNA, the CDR3 is TGTGCCAGCAGCTGGACAGGGAAGATCACTGAAGCTTTCTTT. Amino acids: CASSWTGKITEAFF. The complete variable domain, with remaining parts taken from reference TRBV7-2 and TRBJ1-1, reads GAGVSQSPSNKVTEKGKDVELRCDPISGHTALYWYRQSLGQGLEFLIYFQGNSAPDKSGLPSDRFSAERTGGSVSTLTIQRTQQEDSAVYLCASSWTGKITEAFFGQGTRLTVV.

The table lists this clonotype with many counts. The chain combines TRBV10-3 with TRBJ1-2; D not resolved. The length of the CDR3 is 12 residues. V was trimmed by 0 bases and J by 3 bases, leaving 2 bases between them. From germline, CDR1 is ENHRY and CDR2 SYGVKD. The CDR3 loop reads CAISESDYGYTF. The CDR3 nucleotides are TGTGCCATCAGTGAGTCAGACTATGGCTACACCTTC.

At least ten counts were recorded for this clonotype. The V call is TRBV7-2, the J call TRBJ2-3; TRBD2 agrees at 7 bases. This CDR3 spans 14 amino acids. V was clipped by 7 bases and J by 4 bases; unmatched bases: 8. The germline V gene has CDR1 SGHTA and CDR2 FQGNSA. The CDR3 sequence: CASTRTSAPDTQYF. CDR3 sequence (DNA): TGTGCCAGCACCAGGACTAGTGCACCAGATACGCAGTATTTT.

This clonotype appeared once. One base away lies a much larger clone, so this may be a sequencing read error. The conserved closing phenylalanine or tryptophan is absent in this CDR3, likely reflecting a read error. The chain recombines TRBV6-1 with TRBJ2-2, with 8 positions matching TRBD2. V shed 7 bases, J shed 5 bases, and the junction held 3 bases outside the gene matches. This CDR3 spans 13 amino acids. Germline loops: CDR1 MNHNS, CDR2 SASEGT. The CDR3 loop is CASTGRVTGELFC. The CDR3 DNA follows: TGTGCCAGCACCGGGAGGGTGACCGGGGAGCTGTTTTGT.

This clonotype has ten or more counts. J is TRBJ1-1 and V is TRBV28; D is undetermined. The length of the CDR3 is 12 residues. Deletions cut 7 bases from V and 0 bases from J, with 6 bases between. Per the germline V gene, CDR1 is MDHEN and CDR2 is SYDVKM. The CDR3 reads CASKLMNTEAFF. Written as DNA, the CDR3 is TGTGCCAGCAAGTTGATGAACACTGAAGCTTTCTTT. Looking up the rest from reference TRBV28 and TRBJ1-1 gives the full variable domain: DVKVTQSSRYLVKRTGEKVFLECVQDMDHENMFWYRQDPGLGLRLIYFSYDVKMKEKGDIPEGYSVSREKKERFSLILESASTNQTSMYLCASKLMNTEAFFGQGTRLTVV.

This clonotype showed up many times. The chain carries TRBV11-3 and TRBJ2-1; 12 nucleotides match TRBD2. Trimming at V came to 6 bases and at J to 3 bases, leaving 9 bases not matched to a gene. The CDR3 sequence is 17 residues long. CDR1 and CDR2 (germline): SGHNT, YENEEA. The CDR3 sequence: CASRSPAGLAGYNEQFF. The CDR3, as DNA: TGTGCCAGCAGATCCCCGGCGGGACTAGCGGGCTACAATGAGCAGTTCTTC.

This clonotype was observed once. The chain carries TRBV20-1 and TRBJ2-3; D is possibly TRBD2 (6 bases). V was trimmed by 6 bases and J by 2 bases, leaving 21 bases between them. CDR1 DFQATT and CDR2 SNEGSKA come from the germline V gene (reference sequence). The CDR3 length is 16 residues. CDR3 sequence: CSADPRRGATTDTQYF. The CDR3 DNA is TGCAGTGCCGACCCGCGGCGCGGGGCAACCACAGATACGCAGTATTTT.

Many counts were recorded for this clonotype. This chain joins TRBV7-8 and TRBJ1-4; the D is unclear. CDR3 size: 14 residues. Germline V gene sequence: CDR1 SGHVS, CDR2 FQNEAQ. The V end was cut by 3 bases, the J end by 8 bases, with 13 bases between. The CDR3 nucleotides read TGTGCCAGCAGCTTTGAGGGCGGGAGGGAAAAACTGTTTTTT. The encoded protein is CASSFEGGREKLFF.

This clonotype has only a few counts. This may come from a read error, since a much larger clone is one base off. The CDR3 DNA reads as TGTGCCAGCAACTCTAATTCACCCCTCCACTTT. Protein sequence: CASNSNSPLHF. The J gene is TRBJ1-6, the V gene TRBV7-2, with D hard to call. The CDR3 extends over 11 amino acids. Germline CDR1 SGHTA, CDR2 FQGNSA. V was clipped by 7 bases and J by 6 bases, with 4 bases between them.

In its sample, this clonotype was seen many times. CDR3 DNA: TGCAGTGCATATATAGCGGGGACCCCCTACGAGCAGTACTTC. This codes for CSAYIAGTPYEQYF. The chain recombines TRBV20-1 with TRBJ2-7; 8 nucleotides line up with TRBD2. J gave up 2 bases and V 6 bases, and 9 bases lay outside the gene matches. Germline loops: CDR1 DFQATT, CDR2 SNEGSKA (reference sequence). This CDR3 is built from 14 residues.

Many counts were recorded for this clonotype. The genes are TRBV5-4 and TRBJ2-2; D is perhaps TRBD2 (5 bases). The CDR3 extends over 16 amino acids. Looked up from germline, CDR1 is SGHNT and CDR2 is YYREEE (reference sequence). The V and J ends lost 4 bases and 2 bases respectively, with 15 bases between them. The CDR3 region is CASSPWETTNTGELFF. CDR3 bases: TGTGCCAGCAGCCCTTGGGAGACCACAAACACCGGGGAGCTGTTTTTT.

This clonotype has a count of ten or more. Relative to the germline gene, one junction end is altered; a read error may explain this. The rearrangement uses TRBV7-6 and TRBJ2-1; possibly TRBD2 for D (6 bases). CDR3 length: 13 amino acids. Germline CDR1 reads SGHVS; CDR2 reads FNYEAQ. CDR3 sequence: CASSLGLANEQFF. In DNA, the CDR3 is TGTGCTAGCAGCTTAGGGCTAGCGAATGAGCAGTTCTTC. The whole variable domain, filled in from reference TRBV7-6 and TRBJ2-1, reads GAGVSQSPRYKVTKRGQDVALRCDPISGHVSLYWYRQALGQGPEFLTYFNYEAQQDKSGLPNDRFSAERPEGSISTLTIQRTEQRDSAMYRCASSLGLANEQFFGPGTRLTVL.

A few counts support this clonotype. The rearrangement links TRBV7-2 to TRBJ2-7; D remains ambiguous. The CDR3 is made up of 15 amino acids. Trimming took 2 bases from V and 0 from J, leaving 11 bases between them. The germline CDR1 and CDR2 sequences are SGHTA and FQGNSA. CDR3 residues: CASSLYPGLSYEQYF. CDR3 nucleotides: TGTGCCAGCAGCTTATACCCGGGTCTCTCCTACGAGCAGTACTTC.

This clonotype has ten or more counts. The V gene is TRBV6-2 or TRBV6-3, the J gene TRBJ2-1; D is ambiguous. V was pared by 0 bases and J by 13 bases, with 13 bases between. The germline V gene has CDR1 MNHEY and CDR2 SVGEGT. This CDR3 has 13 amino acids. This CDR3 reads CASSYSIWTPQFF. The CDR3 coding sequence is TGTGCCAGCAGTTACTCGATTTGGACCCCCCAGTTCTTC.

The V gene is TRBV7-2, the J gene TRBJ2-5, with TRBD2 matching over 10 bases. The CDR3 has 16 residues. Germline values: CDR1 SGHTA, CDR2 FQGNSA. Trimming removed 1 base from V and 4 bases from J; junction bases left unmatched: 6. CDR3 DNA sequence: TGTGCCAGCAGCTTAGGGGCTAGCGGGAGTACAGAGACCCAGTACTTC. This gives the protein CASSLGASGSTETQYF.

This clonotype was observed many times. The gene calls are TRBV19 and TRBJ1-5; D might be TRBD1 (5 bases). The germline V gene has CDR1 LNHDA and CDR2 SQIVND (reference sequence). The germline V and J ends were trimmed by 4 bases and 9 bases, with 19 bases remaining between them. This CDR3 spans 15 amino acids. CDR3 amino acids: CASSTVGTAEGPQHF. The CDR3 DNA reads as TGTGCCAGTAGTACCGTCGGGACCGCAGAGGGGCCCCAGCATTTT.

This clonotype was recorded many times. The chain recombines TRBV7-8 with TRBJ2-7, with TRBD1 as a possible D gene (5 bases). This CDR3 comprises 15 residues. V lost 5 bases and J 3 bases, leaving 17 bases between the germline ends. The germline gives CDR1 SGHVS, CDR2 FQNEAQ. Written as DNA, the CDR3 is TGTGCCAGCAGCCTGAGGTCAGGGTCGCTCTACGAGCAGTACTTC. Translating gives CASSLRSGSLYEQYF.

Ten or more counts support this clonotype. The CDR3, as DNA: TGCGCCAGCAGCCAAGATGGCGGGGGGGTAGCGGGAGGGTACAATGAGCAGTTCTTC. This sequence encodes CASSQDGGGVAGGYNEQFF. The rearrangement links TRBV4-1 to TRBJ2-1; 11 bases are shared with TRBD2. CDR1 MGHRA and CDR2 YSYEKL come from the germline V gene. Unmatched junction bases numbered 11, after V lost 0 bases and J lost 4 bases. This CDR3 region has 19 residues.

This clonotype came up many times. The chain carries TRBV6-1 and TRBJ2-7; 7 positions agree with TRBD1. The CDR3 runs to 13 residues. V shed 2 bases and J 6 bases; nucleotides not matched to a gene: 4. CDR1 is MNHNS and CDR2 is SASEGT in the germline V gene. This chain's CDR3 is CASSERQGLEQYF. The CDR3 region has the DNA TGTGCCAGCAGTGAACGACAGGGTCTCGAGCAGTACTTC.

This clonotype was counted ten times or more. The V and J genes are TRBV7-6 and TRBJ1-3; D gene unclear. Germline V gene sequence: CDR1 SGHVS, CDR2 FNYEAQ. The CDR3 length is 16 residues. V was pared by 2 bases and J by 0 bases, with 11 bases between. This CDR3 reads CASSLIPATSGNTIYF. CDR3 DNA: TGTGCCAGCAGCTTAATTCCAGCCACCTCTGGAAACACCATATATTTT.

This clonotype showed up just a few times. V is TRBV5-1 and J is TRBJ2-5; 8 bases are a match to TRBD2. The CDR3 length is 15 residues. Germline CDR1 reads SGHRS; CDR2 reads YFSETQ. The J segment lost 3 bases and the V segment lost 3 bases, leaving 7 bases of the junction unmatched. The CDR3 nucleotides are TGCGCCAGCAGCTCGCCGGGACTAGGAAAAGAGACCCAGTACTTC. Translated, it gives CASSSPGLGKETQYF.

This clonotype was detected many times. This sequence joins TRBV7-2 and TRBJ2-6; D is undetermined. This CDR3 is built from 11 residues. The germline gives CDR1 SGHTA, CDR2 FQGNSA. The CDR3 reads CAGSGANVLTF. For the CDR3, the DNA is TGTGCAGGCTCCGGGGCCAACGTCCTGACTTTC.